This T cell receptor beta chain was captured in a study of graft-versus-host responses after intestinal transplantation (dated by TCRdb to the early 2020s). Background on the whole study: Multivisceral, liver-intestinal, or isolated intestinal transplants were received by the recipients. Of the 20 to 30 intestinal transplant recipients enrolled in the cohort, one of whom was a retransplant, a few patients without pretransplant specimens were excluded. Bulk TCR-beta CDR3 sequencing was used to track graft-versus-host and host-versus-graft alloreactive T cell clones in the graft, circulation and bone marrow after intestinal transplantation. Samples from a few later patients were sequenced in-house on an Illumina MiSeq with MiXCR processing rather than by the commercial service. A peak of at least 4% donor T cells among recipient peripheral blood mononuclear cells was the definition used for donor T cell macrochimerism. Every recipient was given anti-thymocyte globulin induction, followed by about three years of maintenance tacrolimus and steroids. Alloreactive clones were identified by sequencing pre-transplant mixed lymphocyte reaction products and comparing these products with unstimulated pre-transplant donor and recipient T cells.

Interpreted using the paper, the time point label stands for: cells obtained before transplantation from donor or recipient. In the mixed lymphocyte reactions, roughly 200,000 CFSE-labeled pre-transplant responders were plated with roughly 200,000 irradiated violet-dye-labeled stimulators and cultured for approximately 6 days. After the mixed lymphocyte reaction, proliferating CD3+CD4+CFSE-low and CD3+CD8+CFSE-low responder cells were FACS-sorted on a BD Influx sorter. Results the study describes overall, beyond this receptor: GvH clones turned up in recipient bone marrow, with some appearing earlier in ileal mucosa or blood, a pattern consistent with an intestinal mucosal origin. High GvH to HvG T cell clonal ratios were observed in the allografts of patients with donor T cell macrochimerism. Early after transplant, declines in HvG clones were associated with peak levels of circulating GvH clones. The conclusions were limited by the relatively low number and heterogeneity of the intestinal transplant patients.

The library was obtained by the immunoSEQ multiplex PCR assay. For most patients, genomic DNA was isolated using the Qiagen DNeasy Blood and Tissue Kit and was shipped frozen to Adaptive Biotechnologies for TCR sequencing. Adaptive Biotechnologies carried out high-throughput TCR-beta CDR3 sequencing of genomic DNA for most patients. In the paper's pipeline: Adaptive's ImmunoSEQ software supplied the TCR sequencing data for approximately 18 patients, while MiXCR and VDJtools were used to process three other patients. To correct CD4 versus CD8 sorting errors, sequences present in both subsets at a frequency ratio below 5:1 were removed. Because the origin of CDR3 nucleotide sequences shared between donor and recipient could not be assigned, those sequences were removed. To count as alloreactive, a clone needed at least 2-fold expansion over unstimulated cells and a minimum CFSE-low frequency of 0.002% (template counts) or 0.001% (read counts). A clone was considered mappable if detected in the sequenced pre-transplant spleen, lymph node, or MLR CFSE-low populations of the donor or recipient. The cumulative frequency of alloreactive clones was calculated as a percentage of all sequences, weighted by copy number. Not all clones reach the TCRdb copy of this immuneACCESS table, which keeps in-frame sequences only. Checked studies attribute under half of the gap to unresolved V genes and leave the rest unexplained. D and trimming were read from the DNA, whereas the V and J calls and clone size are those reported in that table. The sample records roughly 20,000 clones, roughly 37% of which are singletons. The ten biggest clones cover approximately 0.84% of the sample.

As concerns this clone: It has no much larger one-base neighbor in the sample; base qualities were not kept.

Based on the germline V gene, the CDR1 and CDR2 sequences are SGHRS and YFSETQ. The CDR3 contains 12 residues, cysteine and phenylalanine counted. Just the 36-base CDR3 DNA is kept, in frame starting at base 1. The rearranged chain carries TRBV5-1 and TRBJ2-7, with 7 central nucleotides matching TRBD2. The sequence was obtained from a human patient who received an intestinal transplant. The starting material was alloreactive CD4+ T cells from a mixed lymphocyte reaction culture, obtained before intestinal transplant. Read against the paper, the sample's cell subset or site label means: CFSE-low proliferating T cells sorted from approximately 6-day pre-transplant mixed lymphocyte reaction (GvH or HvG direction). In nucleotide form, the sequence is TGCGCAGACCGGACTAGCTCCTACGAGCAGTACTTC. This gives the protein CADRTSSYEQYF.